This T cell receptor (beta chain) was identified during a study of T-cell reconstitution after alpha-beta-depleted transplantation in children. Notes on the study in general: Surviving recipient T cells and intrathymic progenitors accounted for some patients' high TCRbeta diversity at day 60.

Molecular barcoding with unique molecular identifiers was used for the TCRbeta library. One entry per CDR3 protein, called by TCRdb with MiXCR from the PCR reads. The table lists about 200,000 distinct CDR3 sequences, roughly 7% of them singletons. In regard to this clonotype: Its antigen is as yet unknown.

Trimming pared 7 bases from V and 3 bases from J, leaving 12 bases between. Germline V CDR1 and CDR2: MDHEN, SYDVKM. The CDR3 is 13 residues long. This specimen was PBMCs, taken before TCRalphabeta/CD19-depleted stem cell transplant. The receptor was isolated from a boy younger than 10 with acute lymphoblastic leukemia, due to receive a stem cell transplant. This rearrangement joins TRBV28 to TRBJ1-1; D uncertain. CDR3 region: CASKTPRHTEAFF. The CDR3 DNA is TGTGCCAGCAAAACACCGAGACACACTGAAGCTTTCTTT.